This is a list of T cell receptor beta chains from one sample in a study of Ad26.COV2.S vaccination and SARS-CoV-2 variants. Sequenced by immunoSEQ multiplex PCR; TCRdb stores in-frame clones only, minus some. Of about 350,000 clones listed, around nine tenths are singletons. The sequenced sample was peripheral blood, obtained in a trial of Ad26.COV2.S vaccine versus placebo. All receptors come from a person between 18 and 65 years old who received the Ad26.COV2.S COVID-19 vaccine or a placebo. CDR3s include the opening cysteine and the closing phenylalanine or tryptophan. The order of the fields is V gene, D gene, clone size, J gene, CDR3 DNA, CDR3 protein. D genes are given only for firm matches. Only some rows state a clone size, as once, few, many or a class for expanded clones.

TRBV10-3,TRBD1,-,TRBJ2-2,TGTGCCATCTTTGGACAGGGAATTACTAGTTCCTCCGGGGAGCTGTTTTTT,CAIFGQGITSSSGELFF
TRBV28,-,-,TRBJ2-3,TGTGCCAGCAGTTTTCAGGGGTCCCCAGATACGCAGTATTTT,CASSFQGSPDTQYF
TRBV7-8,-,once,TRBJ2-2,TGTGCCAGCAGCTTAGAAGGAGCGAACACCGGGGAGCTGTTTTTT,CASSLEGANTGELFF
TRBV3-1/TRBV3-2,-,-,TRBJ1-2,TGTGCCAGCAGCAGTACAGGGCTTGGCTACACCTTC,CASSSTGLGYTF
TRBV6-5,TRBD1,-,TRBJ1-1,TGTGCCAGCAACCCGACAGGGTTGAACACTGAAGCTTTCTTT,CASNPTGLNTEAFF
TRBV7-2,-,-,TRBJ2-1,TGTGCCAGCAGCCTCTCCGGGACGGATTACAATGAGCAGTTCTTC,CASSLSGTDYNEQFF
TRBV7-2,TRBD2,-,TRBJ2-3,TGTGCCAGCAGCTTAGGTAGCGGGGTCAGCACAGATACGCAGTATTTT,CASSLGSGVSTDTQYF
TRBV11-2,-,-,TRBJ1-2,TGTGCCAGCAGCTTAGGCCAGGGCGACTATGGCTACACCTTC,CASSLGQGDYGYTF
TRBV27,-,-,TRBJ2-3,TGTGCCAGCAGTGCCTTCACCGGGACGGCTAGCACAGATACGCAGTATTTT,CASSAFTGTASTDTQYF
TRBV2,-,once,TRBJ2-1,TGTGCCAGCAGTCGGAACCCTTTGAATGAGCAGTTCTTC,CASSRNPLNEQFF
TRBV19,TRBD1,-,TRBJ1-2,TGTGCCAGTAGATCCAGACAGGGCGACTATGGCTACACCTTC,CASRSRQGDYGYTF
TRBV4-1,-,-,TRBJ1-2,TGCGCCAGCAGCCTGGGTCGGGAGGGCTATGGCTACACCTTC,CASSLGREGYGYTF
TRBV24-1,TRBD1,few,TRBJ2-3,TGTGCCACCAGTGAAACTCGACAGGGGGCAGATACGCAGTATTTT,CATSETRQGADTQYF
TRBV24-1,-,many,TRBJ2-5,TGTGCCACCAGTGATTTACGGCAGGGGGAGACCCAGTACTTC,CATSDLRQGETQYF
TRBV6-5,-,-,TRBJ2-1,TGTGCCAGCAGTTACTCGACGGTTTTCTACAATGAGCAGTTCTTC,CASSYSTVFYNEQFF
TRBV5-4,TRBD1,-,TRBJ2-1,TGTGCCAGCAGCTTGGGGACAGGGGGGTCGGATGAGCAGTTCTTC,CASSLGTGGSDEQFF
TRBV28,TRBD2,-,TRBJ2-7,TGTGCCAGCACCCCGACTAGCGGGAGGCGCGAGCAGTACTTC,CASTPTSGRREQYF
TRBV15,-,once,TRBJ2-1,TGTGCCACCAGCAGAGACCCCACGGATGAGCAGTTCTTC,CATSRDPTDEQFF
TRBV5-4,TRBD1,once,TRBJ2-3,TGTGCCAGCAGCCCGGTCCCGGGACAGGGGGTAACAGATACGCAGTATTTT,CASSPVPGQGVTDTQYF
TRBV6-2/TRBV6-3,TRBD1,-,TRBJ1-5,TGTGCCAGCAGTTACTCTCTACAGGGGGGTCAGCCCCAGCATTTT,CASSYSLQGGQPQHF
TRBV28,TRBD1,-,TRBJ1-2,TGTGCCAGCACTAGAAGAGGACAGGTCGGAGTTTCGGGCTACACCTTC,CASTRRGQVGVSGYTF
TRBV7-2,TRBD2,-,TRBJ2-1,TGTGCCAGCAGCTTAGCGGCGGGGGGACCCAATGAGCAGTTCTTC,CASSLAAGGPNEQFF
TRBV28,-,-,TRBJ1-2,TGTGCCAGCAGTTTATCTGGGCAGTACGTAAACTATGGCTACACCTTC,CASSLSGQYVNYGYTF
TRBV7-8,-,once,TRBJ2-2,TGTGCCAGCAGCCCAAGGAGGGTCGGCGCGAACACCGGGGAGCTGTTTTTT,CASSPRRVGANTGELFF
TRBV27,TRBD2,-,TRBJ2-1,TGTGCCAGCAGTCCCGGACTAGCCGAGCCCCGGGGAACTGAGCAGTTCTTC,CASSPGLAEPRGTEQFF
TRBV5-1,-,-,TRBJ1-1,TGCGCCAGCAGCTTGCAGGGAAAGGGGACTGAAGCTTTCTTT,CASSLQGKGTEAFF
TRBV19,-,-,TRBJ1-2,TGTGCCAGTAGCCGTGATTATGGCTACACCTTC,CASSRDYGYTF
TRBV7-2,TRBD2,-,TRBJ2-7,TGTGCCAGCAGCTTAGGGTCTCGCGGGGGGTCCTACGAGCAGTACTTC,CASSLGSRGGSYEQYF
TRBV30,-,once,TRBJ1-6,TGTGCCTGGAGTGGGGGGCATTCACCCCTCCACTTT,CAWSGGHSPLHF
TRBV9,-,-,TRBJ1-4,TGTGCCAGCAGCGTAGGCCAGGCTAATGAAAAACTGTTTTTT,CASSVGQANEKLFF
TRBV14,-,-,TRBJ1-5,TGTGCCAGCAGCCGCGGGGGAGGCAATCAGCCCCAGCATTTT,CASSRGGGNQPQHF
TRBV19,TRBD1,once,TRBJ2-3,TGTGCCAGTAGTATTAGGGACAGCCCCACAGATACGCAGTATTTT,CASSIRDSPTDTQYF
TRBV5-8,-,-,TRBJ2-4,TGTGCCAGCAGCTCTGGACGTTTCTTGGCCAAAAACATTCAGTACTTC,CASSSGRFLAKNIQYF
TRBV5-1,TRBD1,-,TRBJ1-1,TGCGCCAGCAGCTTGGGACAGGGGTTAGGAGCTTTCTTT,CASSLGQGLGAFF
TRBV28,-,-,TRBJ2-6,TGTGCCAGCAGTTTGTGGGGCTCTGGGGCCAACGTCCTGACTTTC,CASSLWGSGANVLTF
TRBV5-8,TRBD1,-,TRBJ2-3,TGTGCCAGCAGCTTGGGACAGGGGGACCGCACAGATACGCAGTATTTT,CASSLGQGDRTDTQYF
TRBV27,-,once,TRBJ1-1,TGTGCCAGCAGTTTATTCCCAGGGGCTAACACTGAAGCTTTCTTT,CASSLFPGANTEAFF
TRBV5-1,-,-,TRBJ1-2,TGCGCCAGCAGCTTGGGACAGGCAGACACGAACTATGGCTACACCTTC,CASSLGQADTNYGYTF
TRBV5-1,-,-,TRBJ1-2,TGCGCCAGCAGCCCAGCTGGGTCCACCGACTATGGCTACACCTTC,CASSPAGSTDYGYTF
TRBV10-3,TRBD1,-,TRBJ2-3,TGTGCCATCAGTCCCGACAGGGCCGGCACAGATACGCAGTATTTT,CAISPDRAGTDTQYF
TRBV3-1/TRBV3-2,TRBD1,once,TRBJ1-3,TGTGCCAGCAGCCAAGATCGGGGTTCCACAGGGGATCTGAGAAACACCATATATTTT,CASSQDRGSTGDLRNTIYF
TRBV18,-,-,TRBJ1-5,TGTGCCAGCTCACCGGTGGGCGCCGGGGATCAGCCCCAGCATTTT,CASSPVGAGDQPQHF
TRBV7-2,TRBD2,-,TRBJ2-2,TGTGCCAGCAGCTCTAGCGGGAGTGGGACCGGGGAGCTGTTTTTT,CASSSSGSGTGELFF
TRBV2,-,-,TRBJ1-3,TGTGCCAGCAGTGAAGAGGGGCGCTCTGGAAACACCATATATTTT,CASSEEGRSGNTIYF
TRBV4-1,TRBD1,-,TRBJ1-4,TGCGCCAGCAGCCTAAATTGGGACAGCGATAATGAAAAACTGTTTTTT,CASSLNWDSDNEKLFF
TRBV2,-,-,TRBJ2-5,TGTGCCAGCGGATCGGGGCTATCCCAAGAGACCCAGTACTTC,CASGSGLSQETQYF
TRBV18,TRBD1,once,TRBJ2-7,TGTGCCAGCTCACCATTGGACAGGGTGAACGAGCAGTACTTC,CASSPLDRVNEQYF
TRBV18,-,once,TRBJ1-2,TGTGCCAGCTCACCACCGGGGGGGTATGGCTACACCTTC,CASSPPGGYGYTF
TRBV18,-,-,TRBJ1-6,TGTGCCAGCTCAACCCTTCCCCGGGCCTCGCGTTATAATTCACCCCTCCACTTT,CASSTLPRASRYNSPLHF
TRBV15,-,-,TRBJ2-3,TGTGCCACCAGCGCCAAGGACTTGACAGATACGCAGTATTTT,CATSAKDLTDTQYF
TRBV18,TRBD1,many,TRBJ1-1,TGTGCCAGCTCACCATTAACCGGGACAGGGACTGAAGCTTTCTTT,CASSPLTGTGTEAFF
TRBV5-1,-,-,TRBJ2-5,TGCGCCAGCAGCTTCGACCTGAGAGAGACCCAGTACTTC,CASSFDLRETQYF
TRBV2,TRBD1,-,TRBJ1-2,TGTGCCAGCAGCCGGAGGGACAGGGGAACTATCCACTATGGCTACACCTTC,CASSRRDRGTIHYGYTF
TRBV7-9,-,-,TRBJ1-1,TGTGCCAGCAGCTTCGACCAGAACACTGAAGCTTTCTTT,CASSFDQNTEAFF
TRBV11-2,-,-,TRBJ2-2,TGTGCCAGCAGCTTACTGGTGGGAGGAGTAACCGGGGAGCTGTTTTTT,CASSLLVGGVTGELFF
TRBV3-1/TRBV3-2,-,-,TRBJ2-1,TGTGCCAGCAGCCAAGATCCTGGGTCGGTCCCCCACAATGAGCAGTTCTTC,CASSQDPGSVPHNEQFF
TRBV28,-,-,TRBJ1-6,TGTGCCAGCAGACCACAGAGTTCACCCCTCCACTTT,CASRPQSSPLHF
TRBV3-1/TRBV3-2,-,-,TRBJ2-7,TGTGCCAGCAGCCAAGATTTGAACAGCTACGAGCAGTACTTC,CASSQDLNSYEQYF
TRBV5-6,-,-,TRBJ1-5,TGTGCCAGCAGCGGGGGGCAGCACAATCAGCCCCAGCATTTT,CASSGGQHNQPQHF
TRBV14,-,-,TRBJ2-2,TGTGCCAGCAGCCGCGAAAGGACAGACACCGGGGAGCTGTTTTTT,CASSRERTDTGELFF